The clone carrying this T cell receptor beta chain was found many times. Antigen specificity is unknown. The data were obtained in a study of T-cell reconstitution after alpha-beta-depleted transplantation in children. Study findings and constraints: Recipient T cells and thymic progenitors that survived gave rise to the high TCRbeta diversity observed at day 60 in some patients. After transplant, at about two months, alpha-beta T cells were reportedly derived from several hundred expanded graft clones. The main origin of T-cell counts and diversity one year after transplant was newly produced T cells.

The TCRbeta library was prepared with unique molecular identifiers. Each CDR3 protein is one row after TCRdb ran MiXCR on the PCR reads. The table records approximately 650,000 distinct CDR3 sequences, around 13% of them present only once. The specimen was PBMCs, collected before TCRalphabeta/CD19-depleted stem cell transplant. The TCR comes from a girl between 2 and 10 years old with congenital amegakaryocytic thrombocytopenia, due to receive a stem cell transplant.

The CDR3 loop reads CSVREPYNEQFF. In DNA form, the CDR3 reads TGCAGTGTCCGGGAGCCCTACAATGAGCAGTTCTTC. This sequence joins TRBV20-1 and TRBJ2-1, with a weak D call TRBD2 (6 bases). Trimming left V 7 bases short and J 2 bases short, with 9 bases between. CDR3 size: 12 residues. The germline V gene encodes CDR1 DFQATT and CDR2 SNEGSKA (reference sequence).